Presented here are 32 T cell receptor beta chains from one specimen sequenced in a study of OX40 agonist ivuxolimab in advanced cancers. Produced via immunoSEQ multiplex PCR; TCRdb's table is partial and in-frame only. The sample includes about 24,000 clones, 77% of them seen just once. The sample in question was CD4+ or CD8+ T cells sorted from blood, obtained in a trial of the OX40 agonist ivuxolimab. The source is an adult with an advanced solid tumor such as melanoma, head and neck, liver or kidney cancer.

This clone is a singleton in its sample. The rearrangement joins TRBV25-1 to TRBJ2-2; D is uncertain. Germline V CDR1 and CDR2: MGHDK, SYGVNS. CDR3 size: 13 residues. V lost 3 bases to trimming and J lost 1 base, with 3 bases between them. CDR3 in DNA: TGTGCCAGCAGTGACCGGAACACCGGGGAGCTGTTTTTT. Its protein product is CASSDRNTGELFF.

The chain employs TRBV6-5 and TRBJ2-2, with 11 bases that match TRBD1. CDR1 is MNHEY and CDR2 is SVGAGI in the germline V gene. J was trimmed by 7 bases and V by 4 bases; bases with no gene match: 2. The CDR3 spans 14 residues. The CDR3 spells CASSSDRGRGELFF. CDR3 nucleotides: TGTGCCAGCAGTTCGGACAGGGGGCGCGGGGAGCTGTTTTTT.

The J gene is TRBJ2-7, the V gene TRBV7-5; TRBD2, the D gene given by the table, was not confirmed from the DNA. TRBV7-5 is reported as a pseudogene. This CDR3 region has 14 residues. The CDR3 sequence is CASSQQEGGYEQYF. The DNA for the CDR3 is TGTGCCAGCAGCCAGCAAGAGGGAGGCTACGAGCAGTACTTC.

The chain couples TRBV11-2 to TRBJ2-1, with a possible D match to TRBD2 (5 bases). Trimming stripped 2 bases from V and 2 bases from J, with 16 bases between. This CDR3 contains 17 residues. Germline V gene sequence: CDR1 SGHAT, CDR2 FQNNGV. The CDR3 coding sequence is TGTGCCAGCAGCTTATGGACTGCCCGGATTACCTACAATGAGCAGTTCTTC. Its protein is CASSLWTARITYNEQFF.

The chain joins TRBV6-5 to TRBJ2-7; 9 nucleotides line up with TRBD2. The junction had 10 bases not matched to a gene; V was cut back by 7 bases and J by 6 bases. There are 14 residues in the CDR3. Germline V lookup: CDR1 MNHEY, CDR2 SVGAGI. CDR3 amino acids: CASKVSGSSPEQYF. The CDR3 DNA reads as TGTGCCAGCAAAGTTAGCGGGAGTAGTCCCGAGCAGTACTTC.

The chain links TRBV2 to TRBJ1-1; the D gene is possibly TRBD1 (5 bases). Germline values: CDR1 SNHLY, CDR2 FYNNEI. Trimming removed 3 bases at V and 4 bases at J, with 30 bases between. There are 20 residues in the CDR3. CDR3 bases: TGTGCCAGCAGTGATACGACGCCAGGGTTTTTATCGGCATTGGGCACTGAAGCTTTCTTT. Residues: CASSDTTPGFLSALGTEAFF.

The chain recombines TRBV14 with TRBJ1-4; a weak D match, TRBD1 (5 bases). The CDR3 covers 14 residues. The germline CDR1 and CDR2 sequences are SGHDN and FVKESK. V lost 4 bases and J lost 2, with 8 bases in between. CDR3 protein: CASSPGFTNEKLFF. In DNA, the CDR3 is TGTGCCAGCAGCCCAGGGTTTACTAATGAAAAACTGTTTTTT. The variable domain in full, completed from reference TRBV14 and TRBJ1-4, reads EAGVTQFPSHSVIEKGQTVTLRCDPISGHDNLYWYRRVMGKEIKFLLHFVKESKQDESGMPNNRFLAERTGGTYSTLKVQPAELEDSGVYFCASSPGFTNEKLFFGSGTQLSVL.

The J gene is TRBJ2-6, the V gene TRBV7-3, with D unclear. CDR3 length: 16 residues. Germline loops: CDR1 SGHTA, CDR2 FQGTGA. The V end lost 5 bases, the J end lost 0 bases, and 11 bases lay between the germline ends. Written as DNA, the CDR3 is TGTGCCAGCAGCCTCAGACCACTCTCTGGGGCCAACGTCCTGACTTTC. It specifies CASSLRPLSGANVLTF.

This chain joins TRBV19 and TRBJ1-2; no clear D. Trimming took off 5 bases at V and 4 bases at J, with 11 bases between the two ends. Germline CDR1 and CDR2: LNHDA and SQIVND (reference sequence). The CDR3 length is 13 residues. The CDR3 region is CASSPHFSYGYTF. The DNA for the CDR3 is TGTGCCAGTAGTCCGCATTTCAGCTATGGCTACACCTTC.

The rearrangement links TRBV20-1 to TRBJ2-1; 7 nucleotides align to TRBD2. The CDR3 has 11 residues. In germline, CDR1 is DFQATT, CDR2 SNEGSKA (reference sequence). Trimming removed 6 bases from V and 8 bases from J; junction bases left unmatched: 4. CDR3 residues: CSAGGPYEQFF. DNA of the CDR3: TGCAGTGCGGGAGGGCCCTATGAGCAGTTCTTC.

This chain uses TRBV28 with TRBJ2-3; D remains unclear. The CDR3 loop spans 13 amino acids. CDR1 and CDR2 from the germline V gene are MDHEN and SYDVKM. With 3 bases removed from V and 6 bases from J, the gap between germline ends came to 10 bases. CDR3 DNA sequence: TGTGCCAGCAGTTTTCCCCCTACTGATACGCAGTATTTT. This gives the protein CASSFPPTDTQYF. The complete variable domain, with remaining parts taken from reference TRBV28 and TRBJ2-3, reads DVKVTQSSRYLVKRTGEKVFLECVQDMDHENMFWYRQDPGLGLRLIYFSYDVKMKEKGDIPEGYSVSREKKERFSLILESASTNQTSMYLCASSFPPTDTQYFGPGTRLTVL.

This sequence joins TRBV30 and TRBJ2-4; the D is unclear. The CDR3 loop spans 13 amino acids. The V gene's germline CDR1 is GTSNPN and CDR2 SVGIG (reference sequence). V lost 4 bases and J lost 0, with 7 bases in between. In DNA form, the CDR3 reads TGTGCCTGGAACCCTCAAGCCAAAAACATTCAGTACTTC. It specifies CAWNPQAKNIQYF.

This chain uses TRBV5-6 with TRBJ1-2; D might be TRBD1 (6 bases). The CDR3 is made up of 19 amino acids. Germline V CDR1 and CDR2: SGHDT, YYEEEE. V lost 4 bases to trimming and J lost 0 bases, with 25 bases between them. CDR3 residues: CASSPKIAGAYPTNYGYTF. As DNA, the CDR3 is TGTGCCAGCAGCCCAAAAATCGCAGGGGCCTACCCCACTAACTATGGCTACACCTTC. Combining the CDR3 with reference TRBV5-6 and TRBJ1-2 gives the whole variable domain DAGVTQSPTHLIKTRGQQVTLRCSPKSGHDTVSWYQQALGQGPQFIFQYYEEEERQRGNFPDRFSGHQFPNYSSELNVNALLLGDSALYLCASSPKIAGAYPTNYGYTFGSGTRLTVV.

The chain couples TRBV15 to TRBJ2-1; D might be TRBD2 (6 bases). Germline-derived CDR1 and CDR2 are LNHNV and YYDKDF (reference sequence). This CDR3 comprises 17 residues. The germline V and J ends were trimmed by 0 bases and 7 bases, with 19 bases remaining between them. In nucleotides, the CDR3 is TGTGCCACCAGCAGAGATTGGGGGACTTTCGGGGGTAATGAGCAGTTCTTC. Encoded protein: CATSRDWGTFGGNEQFF. The complete variable domain, with remaining parts taken from reference TRBV15 and TRBJ2-1, reads DAMVIQNPRYQVTQFGKPVTLSCSQTLNHNVMYWYQQKSSQAPKLLFHYYDKDFNNEADTPDNFQSRRPNTSFCFLDIRSPGLGDTAMYLCATSRDWGTFGGNEQFFGPGTRLTVL.

There are a few counts of this clone. This chain links TRBV28 with TRBJ1-1; 7 bases agree with TRBD1. CDR1 and CDR2 from the germline V gene are MDHEN and SYDVKM. The CDR3 consists of 15 residues. The V segment lost 7 bases and the J segment 1 base; nucleotides outside the gene matches: 9. CDR3 sequence reads: CASKRGQATNTEAFF. The CDR3 region has the DNA TGTGCCAGCAAGCGTGGACAGGCCACGAACACTGAAGCTTTCTTT.

V and J are TRBV7-9 and TRBJ1-2; D perhaps matches TRBD1 (5 bases). Trimming cost V 1 base and J 6 bases, with 18 bases left between them. Germline CDR1 is SEHNR and CDR2 is FQNEAQ (reference sequence). The CDR3 contains 16 residues. The CDR3 coding sequence is TGTGCCAGCAGCTTAGATTCGGGACGTCTGAGGGATGGCTACACCTTC. It translates to CASSLDSGRLRDGYTF.

The chain carries TRBV9 and TRBJ2-1; 11 bases line up with TRBD2. The ends lost 0 bases at V and 4 bases at J; junction bases unmatched: 9. The CDR3 covers 18 residues. Germline CDR1 SGDLS, CDR2 YYNGEE. CDR3 loop: CASSVETSGDQIYNEQFF. The CDR3 nucleotides are TGTGCCAGCAGCGTAGAGACTAGCGGGGACCAGATATACAATGAGCAGTTCTTC. The full variable domain, rest sourced from reference TRBV9 and TRBJ2-1, is DSGVTQTPKHLITATGQRVTLRCSPRSGDLSVYWYQQSLDQGLQFLIQYYNGEERAKGNILERFSAQQFPDLHSELNLSSLELGDSALYFCASSVETSGDQIYNEQFFGPGTRLTVL.

The chain is built from TRBV30 and TRBJ2-6, with TRBD1 matching over 7 bases. The CDR3 has 14 residues. The ends lost 6 bases at V and 2 bases at J; junction bases unmatched: 4. The germline gives CDR1 GTSNPN, CDR2 SVGIG (reference sequence). CDR3 nucleotides: TGTGCCTGTACCACAGGGGCTGGGGCCAACGTCCTGACTTTC. Residues: CACTTGAGANVLTF.

V is TRBV10-3 and J is TRBJ1-1; no definite D call. The CDR3 contains 13 residues. Trimming removed 3 bases from V and 5 bases from J, with 10 bases in between. Per the germline V gene, CDR1 is ENHRY and CDR2 is SYGVKD. The CDR3 protein is CAISDYVATEAFF. In DNA form, the CDR3 reads TGTGCCATCAGTGACTACGTGGCAACTGAAGCTTTCTTT.

In this sample, this clone turned up a few times. The chain employs TRBV6-5 and TRBJ2-5; 7 bases fit TRBD1. This CDR3 spans 11 amino acids. Trimming cost V 11 bases and J 5 bases; bases outside gene matches: 5. Germline V gives CDR1 MNHEY, CDR2 SVGAGI. DNA of the CDR3: TGTGCCTCCCAACAGGGGGAGACCCAGTACTTC. As protein: CASQQGETQYF.

The J gene is TRBJ1-1, the V gene TRBV7-9; D remains unclear. CDR3 length equals 14 residues. Germline values: CDR1 SEHNR, CDR2 FQNEAQ (reference sequence). Trimming removed 5 bases at V and 2 bases at J, with 12 bases between. The CDR3 region is CASSLDGTNTEAFF. As DNA, the CDR3 is TGTGCCAGCAGCCTTGACGGCACCAACACTGAAGCTTTCTTT.

This clone is deemed large. The gene calls are TRBV5-4 and TRBJ1-5; D is ambiguous. Looked up from germline, CDR1 is SGHNT and CDR2 is YYREEE (reference sequence). The CDR3 consists of 12 residues. Trimming took off 4 bases at V and 2 bases at J, with 4 bases between the two ends. CDR3 protein: CASSLGNQPQHF. The DNA for the CDR3 is TGTGCCAGCAGCCTTGGCAATCAGCCCCAGCATTTT.

This sequence joins TRBV27 and TRBJ1-1; a weak D match, TRBD1 (5 bases). The CDR3 covers 14 residues. Trimming took 2 bases from V and 0 from J, leaving 7 bases between them. Germline CDR1 reads MNHEY; CDR2 reads SMNVEV (reference sequence). This CDR3 reads CASSLRQMNTEAFF. The CDR3 coding sequence is TGTGCCAGCAGTTTACGACAGATGAACACTGAAGCTTTCTTT.

CDR3 residues: CASSLSYQTYEQYF. The CDR3 DNA reads as TGTGCCAGCAGTTTATCGTACCAGACCTACGAGCAGTACTTC. The V call is TRBV27, the J call TRBJ2-7; D call uncertain. This CDR3 has 14 residues. Deletions cut 0 bases from V and 2 bases from J, with 8 bases between. Looked up from germline, CDR1 is MNHEY and CDR2 is SMNVEV (reference sequence).

The chain carries TRBV16 and TRBJ2-7; 7 positions match TRBD1. CDR1 and CDR2 (germline): KGHSY, FQNENV. The CDR3 covers 15 residues. V trimming: 6 bases; J trimming: 2 bases; junction bases outside the gene matches: 10. The CDR3 nucleotides are TGTGCCAGCAGTCACCGGGACAGTGGGGCCTACGAGCAGTACTTC. Its translation is CASSHRDSGAYEQYF.

The J gene is TRBJ2-2, the V gene TRBV9; TRBD1 is a possible D gene (6 bases). The CDR3 runs 15 residues. Germline V CDR1 and CDR2: SGDLS, YYNGEE. V was shortened by 3 bases and J by 4 bases, with 13 bases between the two germline ends. The DNA for the CDR3 is TGTGCCAGCAGCGCCGAGGGGGTGAGCACCGGGGAGCTGTTTTTT. Its translation is CASSAEGVSTGELFF.

This clone was recorded once. This chain joins TRBV4-2 and TRBJ2-1; 9 positions agree with TRBD2. The germline V gene has CDR1 LGHNA and CDR2 YNFKEQ. This CDR3 region has 16 residues. Trimming cost V 5 bases and J 8 bases; bases outside gene matches: 13. This CDR3 reads CASSLGSGSQFDEQFF. The CDR3 DNA sequence: TGTGCCAGCAGCTTGGGTAGCGGGAGTCAGTTTGATGAGCAGTTCTTC.

This clone was counted only a few times. This rearrangement joins TRBV6-4 to TRBJ2-6; D is unclear. V lost 3 bases, J lost 2 bases, and 5 bases lay in between. The CDR3 totals 14 residues. Germline loops: CDR1 MRHNA, CDR2 SNTAGT. The chain's CDR3 is CASSERAGANVLTF. The DNA of the CDR3 is TGTGCCAGCAGTGAACGGGCTGGGGCCAACGTCCTGACTTTC.

The table lists this clone with a count of one. The J gene is TRBJ1-2, the V gene TRBV16; weak D call: TRBD1 (5 bases). V was shortened by 2 bases and J by 7 bases, with 17 bases between the two germline ends. The CDR3 runs to 15 residues. CDR1 KGHSY and CDR2 FQNENV come from the germline V gene. CDR3 in amino acids: CASSQGIEQEGGYTF. In nucleotides, the CDR3 is TGTGCCAGCAGCCAAGGGATAGAACAGGAGGGTGGCTACACCTTC.

This clone showed up just once. The chain joins TRBV30 to TRBJ2-5, with 12 bases that match TRBD2. The germline V gene has CDR1 GTSNPN and CDR2 SVGIG (reference sequence). J lost 6 bases, V lost 2 bases, and 4 bases had no gene match. This CDR3 region has 14 residues. CDR3 amino acids: CAWSTSGGSKTQYF. CDR3 in DNA: TGTGCCTGGAGTACTAGCGGGGGGTCGAAGACCCAGTACTTC.

V gene TRBV21-1 combines with J gene TRBJ2-3; TRBD2, the D gene given by the table, was not confirmed from the DNA. TRBV21-1 is a documented pseudogene. The CDR3 has 18 residues. As DNA, the CDR3 is TGTGCCAGCAGCAAAGCCCGTACAGCGGGAGGGAGGACAGATACGCAGTATTTT. It encodes CASSKARTAGGRTDTQYF.

This chain uses TRBV28 with TRBJ2-1, with 12 bases lining up with TRBD2. The germline V gene encodes CDR1 MDHEN and CDR2 SYDVKM. The CDR3 sequence is 18 residues long. V shed 4 bases and J 6 bases; nucleotides not matched to a gene: 13. The CDR3 region is CASSSHRLAGAGVNEQFF. CDR3 bases: TGTGCCAGCAGTTCCCATAGACTAGCGGGAGCCGGAGTCAATGAGCAGTTCTTC.